A single sample is the source of the 17 T cell receptor beta chains below, sequenced in a study of OX40 agonist ivuxolimab in advanced cancers. Clones were sequenced by immunoSEQ multiplex PCR, and TCRdb holds only the in-frame ones, with some missing. This table holds over 30,000 clones, 82% found once. The sequenced sample was CD4+ or CD8+ T cells sorted from blood, obtained in a trial of the OX40 agonist ivuxolimab. These receptors came from an adult with an advanced solid tumor such as melanoma, head and neck, liver or kidney cancer.

The V and J genes are TRBV10-2 and TRBJ2-1, with TRBD2 matching 7 bases. This CDR3 contains 13 residues. V trimming: 4 bases; J trimming: 9 bases; junction bases outside the gene matches: 6. Germline lookup yields CDR1 WSHSY and CDR2 SAAADI. CDR3: CASSVEREGEQFF. The DNA for the CDR3 is TGCGCCAGCAGTGTGGAAAGGGAGGGTGAGCAGTTCTTC.

The chain employs TRBV28 and TRBJ1-3; D not resolved. The CDR3 contains 10 residues. V was cut by 7 bases and J by 4 bases, with 2 bases left in between. Looked up from germline, CDR1 is MDHEN and CDR2 is SYDVKM. CDR3 region: CASMGNTIYF. CDR3 nucleotide sequence: TGTGCCAGCATGGGAAACACCATATATTTT.

On this clone itself: One junction end does not reproduce the germline sequence, and a read error may be involved. The chain couples TRBV6-5 to TRBJ1-6, with a possible D match to TRBD1 (6 bases). The CDR3 has 15 residues. In germline, CDR1 is MNHEY, CDR2 SVGAGI. In DNA form, the CDR3 reads TGTGCCAGCCGGACAGAGAGCTCCTATAATTCACCCCTCTACTTT. This codes for CASRTESSYNSPLYF.

This chain uses TRBV9 with TRBJ2-1, with D possibly matching TRBD1 (6 bases). Trimming removed 1 base at V and 0 bases at J, with 11 bases between. The V gene's germline CDR1 is SGDLS and CDR2 YYNGEE. This CDR3 is 16 amino acids long. CDR3 nucleotide sequence: TGTGCCAGCAGCGTAAGAGGGGACAACTCCTACAATGAGCAGTTCTTC. Protein: CASSVRGDNSYNEQFF.

This chain joins TRBV19 and TRBJ2-7; 7 bases are a match to TRBD1. Germline CDR1 and CDR2: LNHDA and SQIVND (reference sequence). Unmatched junction bases numbered 5, after V lost 3 bases and J lost 3 bases. There are 14 residues in the CDR3. CDR3 coding DNA: TGTGCCAGTAGTATGGGACAGAAAAACTACGAGCAGTACTTC. Encoded protein: CASSMGQKNYEQYF.

This clone was counted only a few times. J is TRBJ1-2 and V is TRBV11-2; the D is unclear. Trimming removed 2 bases from V and 6 bases from J, with 10 bases in between. This CDR3 is built from 13 residues. Per germline, CDR1 SGHAT and CDR2 FQNNGV. For the CDR3, the DNA is TGTGCCAGCAGCTTACAGCTTGGAGATGGCTACACCTTC. Translating it yields CASSLQLGDGYTF.

The chain combines TRBV13 with TRBJ1-2, with 7 nucleotides matching TRBD1. Germline CDR1 reads PRHDT; CDR2 reads FYEKMQ (reference sequence). V was pared by 0 bases and J by 5 bases, with 0 bases of the junction left unmatched. CDR3 length: 13 residues. The CDR3 region is CASSLGQGYGYTF. In DNA form, the CDR3 reads TGTGCCAGCAGCTTAGGACAGGGGTATGGCTACACCTTC.

The genes are TRBV6-5 and TRBJ2-3; 8 bases fit TRBD2. CDR1 is MNHEY and CDR2 is SVGAGI in the germline V gene. The CDR3 covers 16 residues. V lost 0 bases and J lost 0; bases outside the gene matches: 2. CDR3 sequence reads: CASSYSLAASTDTQYF. The CDR3 bases are TGTGCCAGCAGTTACTCACTAGCGGCTAGCACAGATACGCAGTATTTT.

The genes are TRBV4-1 and TRBJ1-2; D call uncertain. The CDR3 runs to 14 residues. The V gene's germline CDR1 is MGHRA and CDR2 YSYEKL. V gave up 4 bases and J gave up 2 bases, with 11 bases separating them. The DNA for the CDR3 is TGCGCCAGCAGCCGCCCCGGGTCCAACTATGGCTACACCTTC. It specifies CASSRPGSNYGYTF.

The V call is TRBV5-1, the J call TRBJ1-2; D call uncertain. Trimming cost V 2 bases and J 2 bases, with 10 bases left between them. The CDR3 runs 14 residues. Germline values: CDR1 SGHRS, CDR2 YFSETQ. This CDR3 is CASSFGDSNYGYTF. CDR3 coding DNA: TGCGCCAGCAGCTTCGGGGATAGCAACTATGGCTACACCTTC.

The CDR3 spells CASTPGGISGRSYNEQFF. Here the CDR3 DNA reads TGTGCCAGCACGCCGGGGGGGATTTCGGGGCGCTCCTACAATGAGCAGTTCTTC. This chain uses TRBV7-9 with TRBJ2-1; 8 bases map to TRBD2. The V gene's germline CDR1 is SEHNR and CDR2 FQNEAQ (reference sequence). CDR3 size: 18 residues. With 7 bases clipped from V and 0 bases from J, the junction kept 14 bases outside the gene matches.

This clone appeared a few times. This chain links TRBV28 with TRBJ1-5, with D unclear. CDR1 and CDR2 (germline): MDHEN, SYDVKM. V lost 3 bases and J 6 bases, leaving 18 bases between the germline ends. CDR3 size: 16 residues. The CDR3 is CASSFLGPIGGQPQHF. The CDR3 DNA is TGTGCCAGCAGTTTCCTTGGGCCTATAGGAGGTCAGCCCCAGCATTTT.

This rearrangement joins TRBV21-1 to TRBJ1-3. TRBV21-1 is designated a pseudogene. This CDR3 contains 16 residues. CDR3 in amino acids: CASSPQEPYSGNTIYF. The DNA for the CDR3 is TGTGCCAGCAGCCCCCAGGAGCCGTACTCTGGAAACACCATATATTTT.

The chain recombines TRBV18 with TRBJ2-1; tentative D call: TRBD1 (6 bases). This CDR3 is 15 amino acids long. Trimming shortened V by 5 bases and J by 2 bases, and 13 bases separated the two germline ends. Germline CDR1 reads KGHSH; CDR2 reads LQKENI. DNA for the CDR3: TGTGCCAGCTCATTAAACAGGGACACCTACAATGAGCAGTTCTTC. Its protein product is CASSLNRDTYNEQFF.

This chain links TRBV28 with TRBJ2-5; possible D gene TRBD2, 6 bases. From germline, CDR1 is MDHEN and CDR2 SYDVKM. V was trimmed by 3 bases and J by 5 bases, leaving 13 bases between them. The CDR3 is 14 residues long. The CDR3 here is CASSFIGGVETQYF. The CDR3 DNA follows: TGTGCCAGCAGTTTCATCGGCGGGGTGGAGACCCAGTACTTC.

CDR3 residues: CASSRSRSTDTQYF. The CDR3 DNA sequence: TGTGCCAGCAGCAGATCAAGGAGCACAGATACGCAGTATTTT. This chain links TRBV2 with TRBJ2-3; the D is unclear. CDR1 and CDR2 (germline): SNHLY, FYNNEI. V lost 6 bases and J lost 0, with 10 bases in between. This CDR3 is 14 amino acids long.

The V call is TRBV5-1, the J call TRBJ2-5, with D tentatively TRBD2 (7 bases). Trimming cost V 4 bases and J 5 bases, with 18 bases left between them. Germline V gene sequence: CDR1 SGHRS, CDR2 YFSETQ. The CDR3 totals 15 residues. The CDR3 region has the DNA TGCGCCAGCAGCACAGGACTAGGGGGTTCGGAGACCCAGTACTTC. It encodes CASSTGLGGSETQYF.